The 16 T cell receptor beta chains below come from one sample, sequenced in a study of technical replicates of blood from a few donors. Sequencing used immunoSEQ multiplex PCR; TCRdb keeps in-frame clones, though not all of them. The data show approximately 51,000 clones, just under 95% seen once. The sequenced sample was PBMCs. All receptors come from a human donor in good health. Some clones in this sample may be carry-over from other donors' samples.

J is TRBJ2-7 and V is TRBV5-1; 13 positions agree with TRBD2. The CDR3 is 13 amino acids. Trimming cost V 5 bases and J 4 bases; bases outside gene matches: 0. Germline V gene lookup returns CDR1 SGHRS and CDR2 YFSETQ. CDR3 loop: CASRLAGGYEQYF. The CDR3 DNA follows: TGCGCCAGCAGACTAGCGGGAGGGTACGAGCAGTACTTC.

A note on this clone: A read error may account for a junction end that differs from germline. V is TRBV7-9 and J is TRBJ2-7; the match to TRBD2 covers 11 bases. From germline, CDR1 is SEHNR and CDR2 FQNEAQ (reference sequence). The CDR3 extends over 19 amino acids. CDR3 sequence (DNA): TGTGCCAGCAGCCCCCTCCTGGTAGCGGGAGGGCCTATCTCCCACGAGCAGTACTTC. It yields the protein CASSPLLVAGGPISHEQYF. The full variable domain, completed using reference TRBV7-9 and TRBJ2-7, is DTGVSQNPRHKITKRGQNVTFRCDPISEHNRLYWYRQTLGQGPEFLTYFQNEAQLEKSRLLSDRFSAERPKGSFSTLEIQRTEQGDSAMYLCASSPLLVAGGPISHEQYFGPGTRLTVT.

This clone was seen only once. This chain links TRBV6-5 with TRBJ2-7; 10 nucleotides align to TRBD1. The CDR3 consists of 15 residues. CDR1 MNHEY and CDR2 SVGAGI come from the germline V gene. V shed 2 bases, J shed 4 bases, and the junction held 5 bases outside the gene matches. The CDR3 loop is CASSYRDRGHYEQYF. The CDR3 DNA is TGTGCCAGCAGTTACCGGGACAGGGGACATTACGAGCAGTACTTC.

The chain couples TRBV15 to TRBJ2-7; 11 positions match TRBD2. After removal of 0 bases from V and 9 bases from J, the junction contained 19 bases not matched to a gene. CDR3 length: 19 residues. Germline CDR1 reads LNHNV; CDR2 reads YYDKDF (reference sequence). The CDR3 DNA is TGTGCCACCAGCAGAGATCTGATCGGCCTCGGACTAGCGGGCTCTGGGCAGTACTTC. As protein: CATSRDLIGLGLAGSGQYF.

The rearrangement uses TRBV7-2 and TRBJ2-7; the match to TRBD1 covers 7 bases. Unmatched junction bases numbered 7, after V lost 2 bases and J lost 6 bases. Germline V lookup: CDR1 SGHTA, CDR2 FQGNSA. This CDR3 region has 14 residues. CDR3 protein: CASSLRAQGPEQYF. The CDR3 DNA sequence: TGTGCCAGCAGCTTAAGGGCACAGGGGCCCGAGCAGTACTTC.

This sequence joins TRBV19 and TRBJ1-2; no clear D gene. CDR3 length equals 12 residues. V lost 9 bases and J lost 3, with 11 bases in between. From germline, CDR1 is LNHDA and CDR2 SQIVND (reference sequence). The CDR3, as DNA: TGTGCCAGCGCATCGGACTACTATGGCTACACCTTC. Its translation: CASASDYYGYTF.

This clone is judged medium-sized. The V and J genes are TRBV19 and TRBJ2-7; 10 nucleotides line up with TRBD1. Trimming removed 5 bases from V and 7 bases from J; junction bases left unmatched: 8. This CDR3 has 14 residues. Germline V gives CDR1 LNHDA, CDR2 SQIVND (reference sequence). CDR3 loop: CASSRTGGTLEQYF. The CDR3 DNA reads TGTGCCAGTAGTCGGACAGGGGGAACATTGGAGCAGTACTTC.

The V gene is TRBV5-4, the J gene TRBJ2-3; 11 bases line up with TRBD2. Trimming at V came to 4 bases and at J to 0 bases, leaving 10 bases not matched to a gene. Germline CDR1 and CDR2: SGHNT and YYREEE (reference sequence). CDR3 length equals 18 residues. This chain's CDR3 is CASSPRSSGGLSTDTQYF. For the CDR3, the DNA is TGTGCCAGCAGCCCCCGGTCTAGCGGGGGGCTAAGCACAGATACGCAGTATTTT.

The chain is built from TRBV9 and TRBJ1-5, with D maybe TRBD1 (6 bases). CDR1 is SGDLS, CDR2 YYNGEE, per germline. Trimming took 3 bases from V and 6 from J, leaving 16 bases between them. The CDR3 extends over 15 amino acids. CDR3 DNA sequence: TGTGCCAGCAGCGCCACACCGAACAGGGCTCAGCCCCAGCATTTT. Translated: CASSATPNRAQPQHF.

This chain links TRBV4-1 with TRBJ2-1; no clear D. The V end was cut by 4 bases, the J end by 7 bases, with 8 bases between. Germline CDR1 is MGHRA and CDR2 is YSYEKL. CDR3 length equals 12 residues. The CDR3 DNA sequence: TGCGCCAGCAGCCGAACAGAGAATGAGCAGTTCTTC. This encodes CASSRTENEQFF.

The V gene is TRBV6-1, the J gene TRBJ1-1, with 9 bases aligning to TRBD1. CDR3 length: 13 amino acids. CDR1 MNHNS and CDR2 SASEGT come from the germline V gene. Trimming took 6 bases from V and 4 from J; bases not matched to a gene: 3. CDR3: CASSGTGITEAFF. For the CDR3, the DNA is TGTGCCAGCAGCGGGACAGGGATCACTGAAGCTTTCTTT.

This chain links TRBV4-2 with TRBJ2-3; 15 nucleotides agree with TRBD2. The junction had 3 bases not matched to a gene; V was cut back by 4 bases and J by 4 bases. CDR1 LGHNA and CDR2 YNFKEQ come from the germline V gene. The CDR3 consists of 16 residues. The CDR3 spells CASSRTSGRAPDTQYF. CDR3 sequence (DNA): TGTGCCAGCAGCCGGACTAGCGGGAGGGCCCCAGATACGCAGTATTTT.

This clone occurred once. This sequence joins TRBV5-1 and TRBJ2-3, with TRBD2 identical over 11 bases. J gave up 3 bases and V 7 bases, and 4 bases lay outside the gene matches. The CDR3 totals 14 residues. CDR1 is SGHRS and CDR2 is YFSETQ in the germline V gene. This chain's CDR3 is CASGSGRATDTQYF. CDR3 DNA: TGCGCCAGCGGTAGCGGGAGGGCGACAGATACGCAGTATTTT.

The chain combines TRBV7-2 with TRBJ1-1, with D possibly being TRBD1 (5 bases). V lost 3 bases and J 3 bases, leaving 14 bases between the germline ends. Germline V gene lookup returns CDR1 SGHTA and CDR2 FQGNSA. The CDR3 length is 15 residues. CDR3 in amino acids: CASSFAGRADTEAFF. CDR3 DNA: TGTGCCAGCAGCTTTGCTGGCAGGGCGGACACTGAAGCTTTCTTT. The whole variable domain, remainder taken from reference TRBV7-2 and TRBJ1-1, is GAGVSQSPSNKVTEKGKDVELRCDPISGHTALYWYRQSLGQGLEFLIYFQGNSAPDKSGLPSDRFSAERTGGSVSTLTIQRTQQEDSAVYLCASSFAGRADTEAFFGQGTRLTVV.

The J gene is TRBJ2-1, the V gene TRBV14; 8 bases are shared with TRBD2. CDR1 SGHDN and CDR2 FVKESK come from the germline V gene. CDR3 length equals 18 residues. After removal of 3 bases from V and 0 bases from J, the junction contained 10 bases not matched to a gene. CDR3 nucleotides: TGTGCCAGCAGCCAGACGGGCGGGCGGGGGGACTCCTACAATGAGCAGTTCTTC. This gives the protein CASSQTGGRGDSYNEQFF. The entire variable domain, with the rest obtained from reference TRBV14 and TRBJ2-1, is as follows: EAGVTQFPSHSVIEKGQTVTLRCDPISGHDNLYWYRRVMGKEIKFLLHFVKESKQDESGMPNNRFLAERTGGTYSTLKVQPAELEDSGVYFCASSQTGGRGDSYNEQFFGPGTRLTVL.

This clone was counted once. V usage is TRBV6-5 and J usage is TRBJ1-1; D perhaps matches TRBD1 (5 bases). The CDR3 has 14 residues. Germline values: CDR1 MNHEY, CDR2 SVGAGI. V lost 0 bases, J lost 5 bases, and 10 bases lay in between. The CDR3: CASSYSGGGTEAFF. CDR3 in DNA: TGTGCCAGCAGTTACTCGGGGGGTGGGACTGAAGCTTTCTTT.